This T cell receptor (beta chain) was sequenced in a study of blood T cell repertoires in COVID-19. Study summary: Donors in the United States, Italy and Spain gave samples during acute or convalescent COVID-19.

Trimming removed 0 bases at V and 4 bases at J, with 13 bases between. The CDR3 totals 16 residues. Germline CDR1 MNHEY, CDR2 SMNVEV (reference sequence). In the original analysis: Estimates of nucleated cell counts were drawn from the amplification of reference gene primers. Clones were read by immunoSEQ multiplex PCR, and TCRdb kept only the in-frame ones, dropping some. V, J and clone size reflect that table, while D and trimming were determined from the DNA. The sample holds around 40,000 clones, around 92% seen once. This clone has just one count. This chain connects TRBV27 to TRBJ2-1; the D gene is possibly TRBD2 (5 bases). Sequenced input: peripheral blood. This clonotype was obtained from a woman aged 80 or over with acute or convalescent COVID-19. For the CDR3, the DNA is TGTGCCAGCAGTTTATCCCGGGGTCCTCTTTACAATGAGCAGTTCTTC. This sequence encodes CASSLSRGPLYNEQFF.